The clone carrying this T cell receptor (beta chain) was picked up a small number of times. This record belongs to a study of human T cells and chemical hapten exposure. The time point was: patch test 2, 6 weeks after DPC sensitization. The treatment: therapeutic diphenylcyclopropenone sensitization with weekly scalp DPC. TCRdb redid the calling of the RACE reads with MiXCR, one entry per CDR3 protein. The sample has about 140,000 distinct CDR3 sequences; around 11% are singletons. This CDR3 has 15 amino acids. Germline V lookup: CDR1 SGHVS, CDR2 FQNEAQ. Germline trimming cut 1 base from V and 3 bases from J; bases unmatched to any gene: 5.

The chain carries TRBV7-8 and TRBJ2-7, with TRBD2 matching over 8 bases. The sample was whole blood, taken in connection with sensitization to the hapten diphenylcyclopropenone (DPC). This sequence was found in a woman aged 45-65 years with alopecia areata. Some clones in this sample may be carry-over from other donors' samples. The CDR3 sequence: CASSLGAGALYEQYF. CDR3 bases: TGTGCCAGCAGCTTAGGAGCGGGAGCGCTCTACGAGCAGTACTTC.